This T cell receptor beta chain was captured by sequencing in a study of blood T cells in healthy people across ages. Study-wide results and limits: Estimated diversity that came from one million T cells was considered an underestimate. When set beside aged donors, long-lived donors presented more naive CD4+ cells and higher diversity. Nothing was known about donor CMV status, and this possibly confounded expanded clonotype changes.

Combining a sample-barcoded 5' primer with a J-beta primer mix, a second PCR ran for roughly 7 to 11 cycles. TCRdb ran MiXCR on the 5' RACE reads and lists one entry per CDR3 protein. The sample lists 1.5 million to 2 million distinct CDR3 sequences; 30% to 40% were seen once. Between the trimmed V and J ends, which lost 4 bases and 7 bases, there was a span of 11 bases. The CDR3 spans 12 residues. Germline CDR1 DFQATT, CDR2 SNEGSKA (reference sequence). This clonotype has a handful of counts. What it binds is not known. The study isolated at least 7 million PBMCs from each sample. The genes are TRBV20-1 and TRBJ1-5, with D perhaps TRBD1 (5 bases). Source material: blood. The TCR comes from a human donor in good health. The CDR3 nucleotides are TGCAGTGCTACCCAGGGCGGGCAGCCCCAGCATTTT. Its protein product is CSATQGGQPQHF.